These 5 T cell receptor beta chains came from one sample sequenced in a study of blood T cell repertoires in COVID-19. Sequencing used immunoSEQ multiplex PCR; TCRdb keeps in-frame clones, though not all of them. The sample has about 79,000 clones, approximately 90% seen once; the top ten hold roughly 14%. Sequencing was done on a sample of peripheral blood. These receptors all come from an older man with active or convalescent COVID-19.

The chain links TRBV15 to TRBJ2-5; 8 positions match TRBD1. CDR1 is LNHNV, CDR2 YYDKDF, per germline (reference sequence). This CDR3 is 16 amino acids long. Unmatched junction bases numbered 7, after V lost 0 bases and J lost 4 bases. CDR3 loop: CATSRDGAGGSETQYF. CDR3 in DNA: TGTGCCACCAGCAGAGATGGGGCAGGGGGCTCAGAGACCCAGTACTTC.

The J gene is TRBJ2-2, the V gene TRBV6-2 or TRBV6-3; D call uncertain. The CDR3 length is 13 residues. Germline CDR1 reads MNHEY; CDR2 reads SVGEGT. The ends were cut back, 0 bases at V and 8 bases at J, with 7 bases in the middle. CDR3 DNA: TGTGCCAGCAGTTACTCCGTTCGGGGGGAGCTGTTTTTT. Protein: CASSYSVRGELFF.

The chain combines TRBV6-5 with TRBJ2-1; D is possibly TRBD2 (5 bases). Per germline, CDR1 MNHEY and CDR2 SVGAGI. The V end was cut by 5 bases, the J end by 9 bases, with 11 bases between. The CDR3 runs 12 residues. The chain's CDR3 is CASSTPRGEQFF. In DNA, the CDR3 is TGTGCCAGCAGTACCCCCCGGGGTGAGCAGTTCTTC.

The chain joins TRBV28 to TRBJ2-7, with no clear D. Trimming shortened V by 5 bases and J by 2 bases, and 7 bases separated the two germline ends. Germline CDR1 MDHEN, CDR2 SYDVKM. This CDR3 is built from 12 residues. Here the CDR3 DNA reads TGTGCCAGCAGTACCTCAGCCTACGAGCAGTACTTC. It is translated as CASSTSAYEQYF.

The rearrangement links TRBV28 to TRBJ2-1; the match to TRBD1 covers 8 bases. With 2 bases clipped from V and 7 bases from J, the junction kept 7 bases outside the gene matches. The CDR3 contains 15 residues. In germline, CDR1 is MDHEN, CDR2 SYDVKM. In DNA, the CDR3 is TGTGCCAGCAGTTTAATAGGACAGGGAAAAAATGAGCAGTTCTTC. Translating gives CASSLIGQGKNEQFF.